Sequencing of this T cell receptor beta chain was carried out in a study of T cell repertoires in cytomegalovirus infection. About the study: Public TCR beta signature analysis indicated the presence of both CMV infection and matching HLA type. Whole-study findings and limits: The ex vivo response showed dominance by HLA-C-restricted CMV-specific TCR beta clonotypes.

Only a few counts were recorded for this clonotype. Its antigen is unknown. One entry per CDR3 protein, called by TCRdb with MiXCR from the reads. The top ten hold around 40% of the sample, which has about 100,000 distinct CDR3 sequences, about 25% seen once. This CDR3 is built from 11 residues. Germline V CDR1 and CDR2: SGHRS, YFSETQ. V was pared by 5 bases and J by 5 bases, with 8 bases between. Source material: CD8+ T cells from PBMCs. The rearrangement uses TRBV5-1 and TRBJ2-7; a possible D gene is TRBD2 (6 bases). The sequence was obtained from a human donor in good health (CMV status not recorded). Some clones in this sample may be carry-over from other donors' samples. The CDR3: CASSAGNEQYF. In DNA, the CDR3 is TGCGCCAGCAGTGCGGGGAACGAGCAGTACTTC.